Below are 30 T cell receptor beta chains sequenced from a single sample in a study of OX40 agonist ivuxolimab in advanced cancers. Libraries were prepared through the immunoSEQ multiplex PCR assay. TCRdb holds this immuneACCESS table with in-frame rearrangements only. Some clones are missing; in checked studies, unresolved V genes explain under half, and the rest has no known cause. The sample profile shows 35,000 to 45,000 clones; 82% of them were found once. The ten largest clones capture around 23% of the sample. The sample was CD4+ or CD8+ T cells sorted from blood, taken in a trial of the OX40 agonist ivuxolimab. The receptors come from an adult with an advanced solid tumor such as melanoma, head and neck, liver or kidney cancer.

The chain links TRBV5-6 to TRBJ2-2; D remains ambiguous. The germline V and J ends were trimmed by 0 bases and 7 bases, with 7 bases remaining between them. The germline gives CDR1 SGHDT, CDR2 YYEEEE. CDR3 size: 13 residues. CDR3 residues: CASSLVGDGELFF. CDR3 DNA: TGTGCCAGCAGCTTGGTGGGTGACGGGGAGCTGTTTTTT.

This clone occurred once. This chain connects TRBV18 to TRBJ2-5; 7 positions match TRBD1. CDR1 and CDR2 (germline): KGHSH, LQKENI. The J segment lost 5 bases and the V segment lost 3 bases, leaving 6 bases of the junction unmatched. CDR3 length: 14 residues. The CDR3 DNA reads TGTGCCAGCTCACCGTACAGGGGCGGGGAGACCCAGTACTTC. It translates to CASSPYRGGETQYF.

This rearrangement joins TRBV19 to TRBJ2-1; TRBD1 or TRBD2 may be the D gene (5 bases each). Trimming shortened V by 9 bases and J by 5 bases, and 17 bases separated the two germline ends. This CDR3 has 14 amino acids. Germline CDR1 and CDR2: LNHDA and SQIVND (reference sequence). The CDR3 DNA sequence: TGTGCCAGCGAAGGGACCTCTACCGACAATGAGCAGTTCTTC. Its protein is CASEGTSTDNEQFF.

The V and J genes are TRBV7-2 and TRBJ2-7, with a tentative D call TRBD2 (5 bases). CDR3 size: 15 residues. The germline V and J ends were trimmed by 9 bases and 3 bases, with 21 bases remaining between them. Germline V gene lookup returns CDR1 SGHTA and CDR2 FQGNSA. The DNA of the CDR3 is TGTGCCAGAGCATATAGACTACGAGTTGGCTACGAGCAGTACTTC. Translating gives CARAYRLRVGYEQYF.

This chain connects TRBV7-8 to TRBJ1-1; TRBD1 agrees at 11 bases. Trimming removed 2 bases from V and 0 bases from J; junction bases left unmatched: 14. Germline lookup yields CDR1 SGHVS and CDR2 FQNEAQ. CDR3 length: 20 amino acids. In DNA, the CDR3 is TGTGCCAGCAGCTTATCGTCCACCGGACAGGGGGCGAGGATGAACACTGAAGCTTTCTTT. Amino acids: CASSLSSTGQGARMNTEAFF.

This clone was picked up one time. The V gene is TRBV28, the J gene TRBJ2-7, with unresolved D. The CDR3 contains 12 residues. Germline V gene sequence: CDR1 MDHEN, CDR2 SYDVKM. V was clipped by 3 bases and J by 5 bases, with 8 bases between them. CDR3 in amino acids: CASSFHRHEQYF. CDR3 nucleotides: TGTGCCAGCAGTTTTCACCGTCACGAGCAGTACTTC.

The chain carries TRBV27 and TRBJ2-7; D may match TRBD1 or TRBD2 (6 bases each). CDR3 length: 15 residues. CDR1 and CDR2 from the germline V gene are MNHEY and SMNVEV (reference sequence). The V end lost 2 bases, the J end lost 3 bases, and 14 bases lay between the germline ends. The CDR3 sequence is CASSLRGQSHYEQYF. CDR3 bases: TGTGCCAGCAGTTTACGGGGGCAGTCCCACTACGAGCAGTACTTC.

Here the CDR3 reads CASSSGQGHTEAFF. DNA of the CDR3: TGTGCCAGCAGCTCCGGACAGGGTCACACTGAAGCTTTCTTT. The chain recombines TRBV7-9 with TRBJ1-1; 8 bases are shared with TRBD1. Per the germline V gene, CDR1 is SEHNR and CDR2 is FQNEAQ (reference sequence). The V segment lost 4 bases and the J segment 3 bases; nucleotides outside the gene matches: 4. This CDR3 spans 14 amino acids.

The rearrangement uses TRBV9 and TRBJ1-1, with unresolved D. Germline V lookup: CDR1 SGDLS, CDR2 YYNGEE. This CDR3 contains 14 residues. The germline V and J ends were trimmed by 0 bases and 0 bases, with 6 bases remaining between them. The chain's CDR3 is CASSVVSMNTEAFF. CDR3 DNA: TGTGCCAGCAGCGTAGTCTCCATGAACACTGAAGCTTTCTTT.

V usage is TRBV6-4 and J usage is TRBJ2-5; 10 bases match TRBD1. CDR1 and CDR2 (germline): MRHNA, SNTAGT. There are 13 residues in the CDR3. V lost 4 bases to trimming and J lost 5 bases; unmatched junction nucleotides: 1. The CDR3 DNA sequence: TGTGCCAGCAGTGGGGACAGGGGTGAGACCCAGTACTTC. It translates to CASSGDRGETQYF.

A note on this clone: At one boundary the junction diverges from the germline segment, which might be a read error. This chain connects TRBV28 to TRBJ1-2; D might be TRBD1 (6 bases). Germline CDR1 MDHEN, CDR2 SYDVKM. CDR3 length: 16 amino acids. The CDR3 DNA reads TGTGCCAGCACTTTAAGGGGGGGCGCGGTTAACTATGGCTACACCTTC. Protein product: CASTLRGGAVNYGYTF.

Points on this clone: The germline gene is not matched at one end of the junction; a read error may be the cause. The CDR3 loop reads CASSPAGTGYEQYF. CDR3 nucleotides: TGTGCTAGCAGCCCCGCCGGGACAGGATACGAGCAGTACTTC. The chain combines TRBV7-7 with TRBJ2-7; 8 bases align to TRBD1. The germline V gene has CDR1 SSHAT and CDR2 FNYEAQ (reference sequence). This CDR3 contains 14 residues.

The chain is built from TRBV2 and TRBJ2-2, with no clear D. Germline CDR1 is SNHLY and CDR2 is FYNNEI. This CDR3 contains 14 residues. V lost 3 bases and J lost 6, with 11 bases in between. CDR3 sequence (DNA): TGTGCCAGCAGTGACGCACTATTGGCCGGGGAGCTGTTTTTT. Its protein is CASSDALLAGELFF.

The chain is built from TRBV11-3 and TRBJ2-2; possibly TRBD1 for D (5 bases). The CDR3 sequence is 15 residues long. The ends were cut back, 0 bases at V and 5 bases at J, with 10 bases in the middle. Looked up from germline, CDR1 is SGHNT and CDR2 is YENEEA. The CDR3 is CASSLDRQGTGELFF. The DNA of the CDR3 is TGTGCCAGCAGCTTAGATCGTCAGGGAACCGGGGAGCTGTTTTTT.

This chain uses TRBV29-1 with TRBJ1-1; TRBD1 agrees at 7 bases. CDR1 and CDR2 from the germline V gene are SQVTM and ANQGSEA. After removal of 2 bases from V and 4 bases from J, the junction contained 7 bases not matched to a gene. This CDR3 comprises 14 residues. CDR3 nucleotide sequence: TGCAGCGTTGAAATGACAGGGATGGCCACTGAAGCTTTCTTT. It translates to CSVEMTGMATEAFF.

The V call is TRBV20-1, the J call TRBJ2-1, with D unresolved. This CDR3 region has 10 residues. The V end was cut by 3 bases, the J end by 8 bases, with 5 bases between. Germline V CDR1 and CDR2: DFQATT, SNEGSKA (reference sequence). The CDR3, as DNA: TGCAGTGCTAGTCTGTATGAGCAGTTCTTC. It specifies CSASLYEQFF.

V gene TRBV28 combines with J gene TRBJ1-4, with 7 bases aligning to TRBD1. CDR3 length: 16 amino acids. Per the germline V gene, CDR1 is MDHEN and CDR2 is SYDVKM. V lost 5 bases, J lost 2 bases, and 8 bases stayed unmatched. The CDR3 protein is CASSTRQGGTNEKLFF. CDR3 DNA sequence: TGTGCCAGCAGTACCCGACAGGGAGGTACTAATGAAAAACTGTTTTTT. The complete variable domain, with remaining parts taken from reference TRBV28 and TRBJ1-4, reads DVKVTQSSRYLVKRTGEKVFLECVQDMDHENMFWYRQDPGLGLRLIYFSYDVKMKEKGDIPEGYSVSREKKERFSLILESASTNQTSMYLCASSTRQGGTNEKLFFGSGTQLSVL.

This chain uses TRBV6-6 with TRBJ2-3, with unresolved D. Trimming stripped 7 bases from V and 5 bases from J, with 10 bases between. Germline V gene data show CDR1 as MNHNY and CDR2 as SVGAGI (reference sequence). The CDR3 sequence is 12 residues long. CDR3 sequence: CASTDARDTQYF. For the CDR3, the DNA is TGTGCCAGCACCGACGCCCGAGATACGCAGTATTTT.

V and J are TRBV9 and TRBJ1-2; 8 bases fit TRBD1. V lost 3 bases to trimming and J lost 8 bases; unmatched junction nucleotides: 6. Germline assignment: CDR1 SGDLS and CDR2 YYNGEE. CDR3 size: 13 residues. The CDR3 coding sequence is TGTGCCAGCAGCGGGACAGGGCAGGGGGGCTACACCTTC. Protein sequence: CASSGTGQGGYTF.

This clone showed up just a few times. This chain joins TRBV4-1 and TRBJ2-5, with D tentatively TRBD1 (6 bases). Trimming removed 3 bases at V and 0 bases at J, with 14 bases between. The CDR3 has 16 amino acids. Germline values: CDR1 MGHRA, CDR2 YSYEKL. The CDR3 bases are TGCGCCAGCAGCCACCCCCGGACAGATCACCAAGAGACCCAGTACTTC. This encodes CASSHPRTDHQETQYF.

The rearrangement uses TRBV2 and TRBJ2-3; D gene uncertain. Germline CDR1 and CDR2: SNHLY and FYNNEI. The CDR3 spans 14 residues. Deletions cut 6 bases from V and 0 bases from J, with 10 bases between. Here the CDR3 reads CASSLPSSTDTQYF. The CDR3 DNA is TGTGCCAGCAGCCTACCCTCTAGCACAGATACGCAGTATTTT. The full variable domain, with the rest looked up from reference TRBV2 and TRBJ2-3, is EPEVTQTPSHQVTQMGQEVILRCVPISNHLYFYWYRQILGQKVEFLVSFYNNEISEKSEIFDDQFSVERPDGSNFTLKIRSTKLEDSAMYFCASSLPSSTDTQYFGPGTRLTVL.

This chain connects TRBV7-2 to TRBJ2-2, with D possibly being TRBD1 or TRBD2 (6 bases each). The germline V and J ends were trimmed by 5 bases and 4 bases, with 14 bases remaining between them. Germline assignment: CDR1 SGHTA and CDR2 FQGNSA. The CDR3 contains 15 residues. The CDR3 loop is CASSLQQGGTGELFF. The CDR3 region has the DNA TGTGCCAGCAGCCTCCAACAGGGAGGCACCGGGGAGCTGTTTTTT.

The chain joins TRBV19 to TRBJ2-7, with D tentatively TRBD1 (8 bases). Germline-derived CDR1 and CDR2 are LNHDA and SQIVND (reference sequence). The CDR3 sequence is 14 residues long. The V gene lost 11 bases and the J gene lost 5 bases, with 22 bases spanning the gap. The CDR3 nucleotides are TGTGCCCTACCCCCCAACAGGGGGGGGGACGAGCAGTACTTC. Protein product: CALPPNRGGDEQYF.

V usage is TRBV10-3 and J usage is TRBJ2-5; D is possibly TRBD1 (5 bases). V shed 10 bases and J shed 4 bases, with 13 bases lying between them. CDR1 is ENHRY and CDR2 is SYGVKD in the germline V gene. This CDR3 contains 12 residues. The CDR3 DNA is TGTGCCAACGGACAATCTCCAGAGACCCAGTACTTC. Its protein product is CANGQSPETQYF.

The chain carries TRBV6-5 and TRBJ2-5; D call uncertain. This CDR3 is 15 amino acids long. The V end lost 2 bases, the J end lost 4 bases, and 14 bases lay between the germline ends. Germline assignment: CDR1 MNHEY and CDR2 SVGAGI. CDR3 amino acids: CASSYRALSGETQYF. The DNA for the CDR3 is TGTGCCAGCAGTTACAGGGCGTTGTCTGGAGAGACCCAGTACTTC.

This chain connects TRBV5-4 to TRBJ1-3; D remains ambiguous. Trimming shortened V by 7 bases and J by 11 bases, and 16 bases separated the two germline ends. CDR3 length: 12 residues. The germline CDR1 and CDR2 sequences are SGHNT and YYREEE (reference sequence). In nucleotides, the CDR3 is TGTGCCAGCTCCTTCCGCGGCGAGCCCATATATTTT. Translation: CASSFRGEPIYF. The whole variable domain, remainder taken from reference TRBV5-4 and TRBJ1-3, is ETGVTQSPTHLIKTRGQQVTLRCSSQSGHNTVSWYQQALGQGPQFIFQYYREEENGRGNFPPRFSGLQFPNYSSELNVNALELDDSALYLCASSFRGEPIYFGEGSWLTVV.

The chain carries TRBV9 and TRBJ2-1, with D perhaps matching TRBD1 (5 bases). V was cut by 3 bases and J by 0 bases, with 13 bases left in between. The CDR3 is 16 residues long. Germline CDR1 is SGDLS and CDR2 is YYNGEE. CDR3 DNA: TGTGCCAGCAGCGGAGCAGGGATTAGCTCCTACAATGAGCAGTTCTTC. It translates to CASSGAGISSYNEQFF.

A single count supports this clone. The chain's CDR3 is CASSLGAGNTIYF. CDR3 DNA: TGTGCCAGCAGCTTAGGGGCTGGAAACACCATATATTTT. V is TRBV7-3 and J is TRBJ1-3; no clear D. V lost 2 bases and J 2 bases, leaving 4 bases between the germline ends. The germline gives CDR1 SGHTA, CDR2 FQGTGA. This CDR3 is built from 13 residues.

This clone has more than one count but fewer than ten. V is TRBV19 and J is TRBJ1-5; 8 nucleotides match TRBD1. CDR1 is LNHDA, CDR2 SQIVND, per germline (reference sequence). V lost 7 bases and J lost 6; bases outside the gene matches: 11. There are 15 residues in the CDR3. The CDR3 DNA is TGTGCCAGTACCCCGACAGGGGTGGGTTCTCAGCCCCAGCATTTT. It is translated as CASTPTGVGSQPQHF.

This chain links TRBV5-1 with TRBJ2-7; 7 bases fit TRBD1. With V trimmed by 7 bases and J by 1 base, 8 bases remained unmatched. This CDR3 region has 14 residues. Germline V gives CDR1 SGHRS, CDR2 YFSETQ. CDR3 residues: CASCQGQLSYEQYF. The CDR3 DNA is TGCGCCAGCTGTCAGGGACAGCTATCCTACGAGCAGTACTTC.